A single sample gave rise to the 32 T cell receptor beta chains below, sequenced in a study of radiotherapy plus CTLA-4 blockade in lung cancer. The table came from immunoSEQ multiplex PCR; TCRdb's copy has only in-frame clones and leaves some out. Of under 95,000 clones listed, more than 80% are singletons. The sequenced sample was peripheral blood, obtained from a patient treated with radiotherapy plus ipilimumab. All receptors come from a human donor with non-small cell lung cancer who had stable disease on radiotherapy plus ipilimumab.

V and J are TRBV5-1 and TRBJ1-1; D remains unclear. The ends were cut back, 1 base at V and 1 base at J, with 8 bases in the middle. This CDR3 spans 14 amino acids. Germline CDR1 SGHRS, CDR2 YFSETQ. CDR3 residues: CASSLRRANTEAFF. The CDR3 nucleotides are TGCGCCAGCAGCTTGAGACGGGCGAACACTGAAGCTTTCTTT.

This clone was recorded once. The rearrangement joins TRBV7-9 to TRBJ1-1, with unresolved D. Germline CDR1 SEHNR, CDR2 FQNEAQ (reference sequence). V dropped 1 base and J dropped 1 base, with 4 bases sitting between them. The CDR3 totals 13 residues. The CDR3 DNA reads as TGTGCCAGCAGCTTAGTCCAGAACACTGAAGCTTTCTTT. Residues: CASSLVQNTEAFF. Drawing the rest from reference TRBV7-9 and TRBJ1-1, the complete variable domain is DTGVSQNPRHKITKRGQNVTFRCDPISEHNRLYWYRQTLGQGPEFLTYFQNEAQLEKSRLLSDRFSAERPKGSFSTLEIQRTEQGDSAMYLCASSLVQNTEAFFGQGTRLTVV.

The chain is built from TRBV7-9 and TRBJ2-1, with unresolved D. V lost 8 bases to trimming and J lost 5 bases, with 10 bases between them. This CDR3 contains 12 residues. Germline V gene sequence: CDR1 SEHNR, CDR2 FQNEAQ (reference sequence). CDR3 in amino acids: CASSSGNNEQFF. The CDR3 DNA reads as TGTGCCAGCTCCAGTGGGAACAATGAGCAGTTCTTC.

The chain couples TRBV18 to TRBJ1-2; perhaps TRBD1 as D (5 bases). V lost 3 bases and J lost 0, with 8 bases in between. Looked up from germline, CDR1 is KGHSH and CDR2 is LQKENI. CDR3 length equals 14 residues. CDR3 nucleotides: TGTGCCAGCTCACCGAGACAGACTAACTATGGCTACACCTTC. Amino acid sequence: CASSPRQTNYGYTF.

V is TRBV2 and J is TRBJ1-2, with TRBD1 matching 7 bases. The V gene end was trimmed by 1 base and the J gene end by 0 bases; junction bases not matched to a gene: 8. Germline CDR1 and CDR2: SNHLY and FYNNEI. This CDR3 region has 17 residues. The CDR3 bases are TGTGCCAGCAGTGAAGGGCCAGGGGGATCCCCTAACTATGGCTACACCTTC. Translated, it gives CASSEGPGGSPNYGYTF.

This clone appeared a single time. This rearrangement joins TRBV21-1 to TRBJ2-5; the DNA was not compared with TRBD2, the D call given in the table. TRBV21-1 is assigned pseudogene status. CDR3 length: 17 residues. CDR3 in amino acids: CASSWSSGIVMEETQYF. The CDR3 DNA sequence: TGTGCCAGCAGCTGGTCTAGCGGGATTGTAATGGAGGAGACCCAGTACTTC.

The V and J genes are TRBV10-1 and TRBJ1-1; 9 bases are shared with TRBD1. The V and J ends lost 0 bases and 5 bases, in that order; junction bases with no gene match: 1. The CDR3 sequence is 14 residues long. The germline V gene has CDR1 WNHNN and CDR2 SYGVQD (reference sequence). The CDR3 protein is CASSESGQGTEAFF. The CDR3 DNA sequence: TGCGCCAGCAGTGAGTCGGGACAGGGTACTGAAGCTTTCTTT.

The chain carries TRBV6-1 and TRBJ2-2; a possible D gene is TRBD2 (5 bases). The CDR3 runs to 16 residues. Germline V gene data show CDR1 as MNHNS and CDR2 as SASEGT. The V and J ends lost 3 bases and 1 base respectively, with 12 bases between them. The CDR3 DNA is TGTGCCAGCAGTGAGAATTTAGGGAGGAACACCGGGGAGCTGTTTTTT. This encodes CASSENLGRNTGELFF.

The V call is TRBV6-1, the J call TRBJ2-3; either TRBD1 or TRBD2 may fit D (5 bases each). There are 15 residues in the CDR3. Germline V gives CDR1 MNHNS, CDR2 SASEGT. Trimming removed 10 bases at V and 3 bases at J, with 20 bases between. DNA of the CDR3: TGTGCCACTACAAGGGACGGTTGGGGTACAGATACGCAGTATTTT. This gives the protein CATTRDGWGTDTQYF.

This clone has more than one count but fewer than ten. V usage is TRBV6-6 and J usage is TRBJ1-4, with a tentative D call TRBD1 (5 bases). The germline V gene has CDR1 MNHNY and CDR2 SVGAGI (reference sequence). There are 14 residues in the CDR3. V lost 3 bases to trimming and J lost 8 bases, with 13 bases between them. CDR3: CASSYTNSGEKLFF. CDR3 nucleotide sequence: TGTGCCAGCAGTTATACCAACTCAGGGGAAAAACTGTTTTTT.

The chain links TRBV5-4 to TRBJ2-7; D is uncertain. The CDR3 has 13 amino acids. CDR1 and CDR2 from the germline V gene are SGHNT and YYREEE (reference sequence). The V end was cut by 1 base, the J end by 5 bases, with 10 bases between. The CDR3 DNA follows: TGTGCCAGCAGCTTGATGGGAACAAACGAGCAGTACTTC. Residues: CASSLMGTNEQYF.

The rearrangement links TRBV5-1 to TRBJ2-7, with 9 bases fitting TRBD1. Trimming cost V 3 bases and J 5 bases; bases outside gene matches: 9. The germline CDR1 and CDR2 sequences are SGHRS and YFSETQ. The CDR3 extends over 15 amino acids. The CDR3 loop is CASSSTRDRAHEQYF. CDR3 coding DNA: TGCGCCAGCAGCTCGACCCGGGACAGGGCTCACGAGCAGTACTTC. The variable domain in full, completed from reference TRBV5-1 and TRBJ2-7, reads KAGVTQTPRYLIKTRGQQVTLSCSPISGHRSVSWYQQTPGQGLQFLFEYFSETQRNKGNFPGRFSGRQFSNSRSEMNVSTLELGDSALYLCASSSTRDRAHEQYFGPGTRLTVT.

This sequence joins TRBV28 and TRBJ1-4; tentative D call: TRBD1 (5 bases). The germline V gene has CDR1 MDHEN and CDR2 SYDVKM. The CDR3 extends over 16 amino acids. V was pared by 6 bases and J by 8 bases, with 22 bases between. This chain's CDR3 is CASSTTTRVPREKLFF. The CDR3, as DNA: TGTGCCAGCAGCACGACAACCAGGGTGCCGCGGGAAAAACTGTTTTTT.

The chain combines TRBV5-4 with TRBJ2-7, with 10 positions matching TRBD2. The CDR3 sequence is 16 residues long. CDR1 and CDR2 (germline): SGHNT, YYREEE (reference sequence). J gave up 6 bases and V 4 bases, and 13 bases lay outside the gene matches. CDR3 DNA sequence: TGTGCCAGCAGCCTCGGGAGGGGGCTAGCGGGGGCCGAGCAGTACTTC. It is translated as CASSLGRGLAGAEQYF.

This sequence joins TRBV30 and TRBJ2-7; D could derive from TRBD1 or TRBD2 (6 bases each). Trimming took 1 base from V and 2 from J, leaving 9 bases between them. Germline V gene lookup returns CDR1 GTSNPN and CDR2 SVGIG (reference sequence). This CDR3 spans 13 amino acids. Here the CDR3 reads CAWSAGATYEQYF. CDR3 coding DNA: TGTGCCTGGAGTGCGGGGGCCACCTACGAGCAGTACTTC.

The CDR3 DNA sequence: TGCGCCAGCAGCCCCAGGACTAGCGCCTCCTACGAGCAGTACTTC. Translation: CASSPRTSASYEQYF. This chain joins TRBV4-1 and TRBJ2-7; 9 bases fit TRBD2. Per germline, CDR1 MGHRA and CDR2 YSYEKL. CDR3 length: 15 amino acids. V lost 4 bases, J lost 0 bases, and 4 bases stayed unmatched.

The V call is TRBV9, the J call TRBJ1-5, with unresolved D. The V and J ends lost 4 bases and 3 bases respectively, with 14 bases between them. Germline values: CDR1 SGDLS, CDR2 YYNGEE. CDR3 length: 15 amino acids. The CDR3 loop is CASSPIDKINQPQHF. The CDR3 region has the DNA TGTGCCAGCAGCCCCATCGACAAGATCAATCAGCCCCAGCATTTT.

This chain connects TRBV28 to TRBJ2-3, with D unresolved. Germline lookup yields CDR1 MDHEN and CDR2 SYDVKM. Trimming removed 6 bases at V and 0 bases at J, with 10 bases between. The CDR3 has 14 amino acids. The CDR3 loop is CASSWTRSTDTQYF. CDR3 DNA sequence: TGTGCCAGCAGCTGGACGAGGAGCACAGATACGCAGTATTTT.

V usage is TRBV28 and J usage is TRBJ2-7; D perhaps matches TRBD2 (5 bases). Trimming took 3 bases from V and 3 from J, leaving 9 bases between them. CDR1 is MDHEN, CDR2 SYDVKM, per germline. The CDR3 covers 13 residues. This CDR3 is CASSFWSGYEQYF. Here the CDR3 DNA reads TGTGCCAGCAGTTTTTGGAGCGGCTACGAGCAGTACTTC.

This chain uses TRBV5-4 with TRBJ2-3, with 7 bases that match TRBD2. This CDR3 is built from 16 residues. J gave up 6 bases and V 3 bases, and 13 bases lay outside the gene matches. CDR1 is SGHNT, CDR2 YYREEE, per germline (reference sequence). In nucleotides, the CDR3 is TGTGCCAGCAGCTCGGAGGCAGCGGGACTTCCGGATACGCAGTATTTT. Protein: CASSSEAAGLPDTQYF.

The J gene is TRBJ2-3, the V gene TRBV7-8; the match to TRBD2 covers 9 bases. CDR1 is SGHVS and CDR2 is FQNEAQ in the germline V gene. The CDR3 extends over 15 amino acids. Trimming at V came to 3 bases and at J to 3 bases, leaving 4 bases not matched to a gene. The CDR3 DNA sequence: TGTGCCAGCAGCTTTGCGGGGGGGCTAACAGATACGCAGTATTTT. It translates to CASSFAGGLTDTQYF.

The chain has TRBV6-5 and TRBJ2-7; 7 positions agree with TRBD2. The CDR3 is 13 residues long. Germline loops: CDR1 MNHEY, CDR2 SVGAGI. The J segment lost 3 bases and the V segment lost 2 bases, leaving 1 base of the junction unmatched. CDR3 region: CASSYSGNYEQYF. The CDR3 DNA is TGTGCCAGCAGTTACAGCGGGAACTACGAGCAGTACTTC.

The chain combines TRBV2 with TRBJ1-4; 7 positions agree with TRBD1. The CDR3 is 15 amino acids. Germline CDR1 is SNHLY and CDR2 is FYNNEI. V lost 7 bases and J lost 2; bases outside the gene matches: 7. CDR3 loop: CASKEGATTNEKLFF. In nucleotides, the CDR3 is TGTGCCAGCAAGGAGGGGGCAACGACTAATGAAAAACTGTTTTTT.

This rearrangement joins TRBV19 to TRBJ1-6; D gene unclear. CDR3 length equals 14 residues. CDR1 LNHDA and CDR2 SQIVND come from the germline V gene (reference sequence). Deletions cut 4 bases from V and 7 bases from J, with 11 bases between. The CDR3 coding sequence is TGTGCCAGTAGTACAAGTGGGGTGAATTCACCCCTCCACTTT. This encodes CASSTSGVNSPLHF.

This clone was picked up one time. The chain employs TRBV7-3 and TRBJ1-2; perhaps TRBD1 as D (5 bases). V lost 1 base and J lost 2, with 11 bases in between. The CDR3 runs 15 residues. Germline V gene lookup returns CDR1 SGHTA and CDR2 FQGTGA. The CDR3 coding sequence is TGTGCCAGCAGCTTAATCGGGGGGAACAACTATGGCTACACCTTC. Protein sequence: CASSLIGGNNYGYTF.

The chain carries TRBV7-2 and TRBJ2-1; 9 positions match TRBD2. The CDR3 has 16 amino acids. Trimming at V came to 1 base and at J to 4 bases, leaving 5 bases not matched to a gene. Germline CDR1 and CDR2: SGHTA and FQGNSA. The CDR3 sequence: CASSLDTSGYYNEQFF. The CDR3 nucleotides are TGTGCCAGCAGCTTAGACACTAGCGGGTATTACAATGAGCAGTTCTTC.

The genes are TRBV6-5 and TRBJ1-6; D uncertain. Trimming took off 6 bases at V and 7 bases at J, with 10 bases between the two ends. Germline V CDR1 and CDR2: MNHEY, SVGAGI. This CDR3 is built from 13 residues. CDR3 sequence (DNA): TGTGCCAGCAGCGGATCCTTCAATTCACCCCTCCACTTT. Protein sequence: CASSGSFNSPLHF.

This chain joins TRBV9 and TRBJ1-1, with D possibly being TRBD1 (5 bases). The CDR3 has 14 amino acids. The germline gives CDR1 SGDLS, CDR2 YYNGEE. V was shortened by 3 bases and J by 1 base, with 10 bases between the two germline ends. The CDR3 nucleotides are TGTGCCAGCAGCGCAAGGGACTGGAACACTGAAGCTTTCTTT. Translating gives CASSARDWNTEAFF.

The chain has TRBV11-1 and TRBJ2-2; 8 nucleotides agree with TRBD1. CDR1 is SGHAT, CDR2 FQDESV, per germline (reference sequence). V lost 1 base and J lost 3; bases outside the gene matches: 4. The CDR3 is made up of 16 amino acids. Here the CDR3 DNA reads TGTGCCAGCAGCTTAGGGGACAGGCGGGACACCGGGGAGCTGTTTTTT. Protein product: CASSLGDRRDTGELFF.

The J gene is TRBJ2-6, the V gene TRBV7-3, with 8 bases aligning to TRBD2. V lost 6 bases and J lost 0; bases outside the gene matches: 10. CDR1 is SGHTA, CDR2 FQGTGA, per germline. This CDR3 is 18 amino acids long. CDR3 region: CASRKASGSFSGANVLTF. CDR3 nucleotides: TGTGCCAGCAGGAAAGCCAGCGGGAGCTTCTCTGGGGCCAACGTCCTGACTTTC.

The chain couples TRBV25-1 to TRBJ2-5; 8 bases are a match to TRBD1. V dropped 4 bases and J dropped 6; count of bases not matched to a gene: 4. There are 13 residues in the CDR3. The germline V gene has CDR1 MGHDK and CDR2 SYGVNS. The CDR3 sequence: CASSATGEKTQYF. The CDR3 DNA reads TGTGCCAGCAGTGCGACAGGGGAGAAGACCCAGTACTTC.

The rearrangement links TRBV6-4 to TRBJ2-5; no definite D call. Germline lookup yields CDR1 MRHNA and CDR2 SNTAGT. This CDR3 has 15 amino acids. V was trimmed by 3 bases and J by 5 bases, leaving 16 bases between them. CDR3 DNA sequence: TGTGCCAGCAGTGAAGGAGTACTGGGGTGGGAGACCCAGTACTTC. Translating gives CASSEGVLGWETQYF.